The rows below give T cell receptor beta chains drawn from one sample of a study of CD8+ T cells in alopecia areata. Sequenced by immunoSEQ multiplex PCR; TCRdb stores in-frame clones only, minus some. Among about 110,000 clones, roughly 55% were seen once, and the ten largest hold roughly a quarter. The sequenced sample was NKG2D-low CD8+ T cells sorted from blood. The receptors were gathered from a human donor with alopecia areata. Both conserved end residues are part of each CDR3. D genes are given only for firm matches. Size tells how often a clone was seen (once, few, many) or the class of an expanded clone, and some rows leave it out.

D gene	clone size	V gene	J gene	CDR3 DNA	CDR3 protein
TRBD1	once	TRBV29-1	TRBJ2-7	TGCAGCGTAGAGAGTAACAGGGGCGAGCAGTACTTC	CSVESNRGEQYF
.	.	TRBV6-6	TRBJ2-2	TGTGCCAGCAGAGAAATGGGGGACTACACCGGGGAGCTGTTTTTT	CASREMGDYTGELFF
TRBD1	.	TRBV13	TRBJ1-2	TGTGCCAGCAGCTCGACAGGGAGAGGCTACACCTTC	CASSSTGRGYTF
.	.	TRBV27	TRBJ2-7	TGTGCCAGCAGTTTCCTGGGTATCGCCTACGAGCAGTACTTC	CASSFLGIAYEQYF
TRBD2	once	TRBV5-1	TRBJ2-3	TGCGCCAGCAGCTACCAAATAGCGGGAGGGCCACAAACAGATACGCAGTATTTT	CASSYQIAGGPQTDTQYF
.	.	TRBV29-1	TRBJ2-1	TGCAGCGTGCCAACATCGGGGGGCTTGTTCTTC	CSVPTSGGLFF
TRBD2	.	TRBV2	TRBJ2-7	TGTGCCACCGCGCCTCAGACTAGCGGGAGGACCTACGAGCAGTACTTC	CATAPQTSGRTYEQYF
.	few	TRBV7-2	TRBJ1-2	TGTGCCAGCAGCTTATCGCCGGGGGGGGCCTACGGCTACACCTTC	CASSLSPGGAYGYTF
.	.	TRBV29-1	TRBJ1-1	TGCAGCGTTGCCCCCGGAATGAACACTGAAGCTTTCTTT	CSVAPGMNTEAFF
.	.	TRBV5-1	TRBJ2-2	TGCGCCAGCAGCCCCCCCGGGGAGCTGTTTTTT	CASSPPGELFF
.	once	TRBV4-1	TRBJ2-1	TGCGCCAGCAGCCAAGAAGGCGCGAATGAGCAGTTCTTC	CASSQEGANEQFF
.	.	TRBV4-1	TRBJ2-7	TGCGCCAGCAGCCAAGAAGTCGCCTACGAGCAGTACTTC	CASSQEVAYEQYF
.	.	TRBV7-2	TRBJ2-1	TGTGCCAGCAGCTACTCGGATATCGCCTACAATGAGCAGTTCTTC	CASSYSDIAYNEQFF
.	many	TRBV23-1	TRBJ2-1	TGCGCCAGCAGTCCCAGTAGAGGGCTCCTATGCTCCTACAATGAGCAGTTCTTC	CASSPSRGLLCSYNEQFF
TRBD2	.	TRBV27	TRBJ2-7	TGTGCCAGCAGTCCGGGACTACATTCCTACGAGCAGTACTTC	CASSPGLHSYEQYF
.	.	TRBV27	TRBJ1-2	TGTGCCAGCAGTTTAACTGGGTTGGCTAACTATGGCTACACCTTC	CASSLTGLANYGYTF
.	.	TRBV2	TRBJ2-1	TGTGCCAGACAGGTCGGGAATGAGCAGTTCTTC	CARQVGNEQFF
TRBD2	.	TRBV4-1	TRBJ2-4	TGCGCCAGCAGCTTTACTAGCGGGAGGGGGAACATTCAGTACTTC	CASSFTSGRGNIQYF
.	.	TRBV27	TRBJ1-1	TGTGCCAGCAGCCCGATGGGGGGAGTGAACACTGAAGCTTTCTTT	CASSPMGGVNTEAFF
TRBD2	.	TRBV5-4	TRBJ2-5	TGTGCCAGCAGCAGATTAGCGGGAGTCTTTGAGACCCAGTACTTC	CASSRLAGVFETQYF
.	.	TRBV19	TRBJ2-7	TGTGCCACCGGGAGTTCCTACGAGCAGTACTTC	CATGSSYEQYF
.	few	TRBV18	TRBJ2-5	TGTGCCAGCTCACCTGAGCGGGTCAGGGAGACCCAGTACTTC	CASSPERVRETQYF
.	once	TRBV20-1	TRBJ2-7	TGCAGTGCTAGTATAGACTACGAGCAGTACTTC	CSASIDYEQYF
.	.	TRBV27	TRBJ1-2	TGTGCCAGCAGTTTATCTCTTATGCACCGAATATATGGCTACACCTTC	CASSLSLMHRIYGYTF
TRBD2	few	TRBV4-1	TRBJ2-1	TGCGCCAGTCTTGGGCTAGCGGAGGGAGGGAATGAGCAGTTCTTC	CASLGLAEGGNEQFF
.	.	TRBV13	TRBJ2-5	TGTGCCAGCAGCTTCGGGCTTCCGGGGACCCAGTACTTC	CASSFGLPGTQYF
TRBD1	.	TRBV7-9	TRBJ1-1	TGTGCCAGCAGCTTCACCGGGACAGGGACTGAAGCTTTCTTT	CASSFTGTGTEAFF
.	.	TRBV29-1	TRBJ2-2	TGCAGCGTTGTCAGGGGCGGGGACACCGGGGAGCTGTTTTTT	CSVVRGGDTGELFF
TRBD2	.	TRBV4-1	TRBJ2-7	TGCGCCAGCAGCCGTAACACCGGGACTATTGAAGACGAGCAGTACTTC	CASSRNTGTIEDEQYF
.	few	TRBV9	TRBJ2-2	TGTGCCAGCAGCGAGACCCCCCAGGGAAGTACCGGGGAGCTGTTTTTT	CASSETPQGSTGELFF
TRBD1	.	TRBV9	TRBJ2-5	TGTGCCAGCAGCCCCGGGACAGGGAAAGAGACCCAGTACTTC	CASSPGTGKETQYF
TRBD1	few	TRBV5-4	TRBJ1-4	TGTGCCAGCAGCACCTCGGACAGGGCCAATGAAAAACTGTTTTTT	CASSTSDRANEKLFF
.	.	TRBV9	TRBJ1-2	TGTGCCAGCGGGGCCCCTTATGGCTACACCTTC	CASGAPYGYTF
.	few	TRBV2	TRBJ2-7	TGTGCCAGCAGTTGGACAGTCTACGAGCAGTACTTC	CASSWTVYEQYF
TRBD2	.	TRBV4-1	TRBJ2-1	TGCGCCAGCAGCCAGGTGGGGACTAGCGGGAGTTATGAGCAGTTCTTC	CASSQVGTSGSYEQFF
.	.	TRBV5-1	TRBJ2-7	TGCGCCAGCAGCTTGGGCTTCCCACTTGAGCAGTACTTC	CASSLGFPLEQYF
.	.	TRBV9	TRBJ2-7	TGTGCCAGCAGCGTGTCCGACTCCTACGAGCAGTACTTC	CASSVSDSYEQYF
.	.	TRBV25-1	TRBJ2-1	TGTGCCAGCCGCGGACTAAGCCCCTACAATGAGCAGTTCTTC	CASRGLSPYNEQFF
.	few	TRBV28	TRBJ2-7	TGTGCCAGCAGTTCAACAGGGAGGGAGCAGTACTTC	CASSSTGREQYF
TRBD1	.	TRBV10-3	TRBJ1-5	TGTGCCACCCGGGACAGGGACAATCAGCCCCAGCATTTT	CATRDRDNQPQHF
.	few	TRBV27	TRBJ2-1	TGTGCCAGCAGTTTTCTGGTGAGGGTATGGGAGCAGTTCTTC	CASSFLVRVWEQFF